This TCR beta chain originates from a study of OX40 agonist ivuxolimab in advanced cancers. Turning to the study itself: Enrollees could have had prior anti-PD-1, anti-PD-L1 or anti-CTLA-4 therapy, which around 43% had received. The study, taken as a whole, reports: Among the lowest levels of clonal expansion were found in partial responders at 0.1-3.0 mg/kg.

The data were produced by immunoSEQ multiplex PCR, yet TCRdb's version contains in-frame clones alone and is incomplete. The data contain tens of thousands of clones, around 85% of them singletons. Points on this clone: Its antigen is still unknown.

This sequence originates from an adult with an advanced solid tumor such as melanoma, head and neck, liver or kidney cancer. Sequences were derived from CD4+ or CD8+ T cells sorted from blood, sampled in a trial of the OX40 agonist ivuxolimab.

As DNA, the CDR3 is TGCGCCAGCAGCCTCGGACTAGCGGAGAACACCGGGGAGCTGTTTTTT. This translates into CASSLGLAENTGELFF. The chain uses TRBV4-1 and TRBJ2-2; TRBD2 aligns across 10 bases. This CDR3 is 16 amino acids long. From germline, CDR1 is MGHRA and CDR2 YSYEKL. With V trimmed by 4 bases and J by 1 base, 3 bases remained unmatched.